The entry below describes one T cell receptor (beta chain). The antigen remains unidentified. The PCR had 60 Vbeta and 13 Jbeta primers. How the authors handled the data: Among the unique TCR beta chains that a later analysis counted, about 84 million in all, 10 million to 13 million were shared. Profiling relied on immunoSEQ multiplex PCR, and the TCRdb table lists in-frame clones only, not all of them. Clone size and the V and J calls come from that table; the DNA yielded D and trimming. The sample consists of approximately 77,000 clones, approximately 75% of them appearing once. The record originates from a study of cytomegalovirus exposure and HLA in healthy donors. General study findings and limits: The study carried out a later analysis of TCR beta sequences. It associated some 17,000 of them with specific HLA alleles at a false discovery rate of 0.05. Among donors in an Asian-associated ancestry cluster, a later analysis reportedly found fewer N-insertions than the approximately 700-donor mean. Follow-up analysis seemed to connect common viral pathogens with several of the most significant clusters identified.

V lost 2 bases to trimming and J lost 2 bases; unmatched junction nucleotides: 5. Germline V gene data show CDR1 as SGHRS and CDR2 as YFSETQ. The CDR3 length is 15 residues. This TCR derives from a woman in her thirties or forties in good health and CMV-seronegative. Sample: PBMCs. The chain has TRBV5-1 and TRBJ2-7, with 9 bases lining up with TRBD1. DNA for the CDR3: TGCGCCAGCAGCTTCACTGGGACAGGGCCCTACGAGCAGTACTTC. It specifies CASSFTGTGPYEQYF.